This entry concerns a single T cell receptor (beta chain). Its target is unknown. The conserved final phenylalanine or tryptophan is absent from the CDR3, which likely points to a read error. Germline-derived CDR1 and CDR2 are SGHVS and FQNEAQ. Trimming removed 8 bases at V and 1 base at J, with 14 bases between. The CDR3 totals 14 residues. Overall study findings and caveats: Greatest tumor Treg TCR overlap was with tumor naive CD4+ cells.

After constant-region reverse-primer amplification, full-length variable regions underwent semi-nested PCR with Nested Universal Primer A. Each CDR3 protein gets one entry after TCRdb re-called the 5' RACE reads with MiXCR. Of tens of thousands of distinct CDR3 sequences detected, approximately 17% appear once; the ten largest clones hold under 3.5%. V usage is TRBV7-8 and J usage is TRBJ2-5; the D gene is possibly TRBD1 (6 bases). Sequencing input: naive CD4+ T cells sorted from a lymph node. Subset in this sample: naive CD4+ T cells, CD4+CD45RA+CD25-. The TCR was taken from a female donor with breast cancer. CDR3 DNA sequence: TGTGCCAGCCTAAGAGGGGGAAGCCAAGAGACCCAGTACTGC. Protein product: CASLRGGSQETQYC.